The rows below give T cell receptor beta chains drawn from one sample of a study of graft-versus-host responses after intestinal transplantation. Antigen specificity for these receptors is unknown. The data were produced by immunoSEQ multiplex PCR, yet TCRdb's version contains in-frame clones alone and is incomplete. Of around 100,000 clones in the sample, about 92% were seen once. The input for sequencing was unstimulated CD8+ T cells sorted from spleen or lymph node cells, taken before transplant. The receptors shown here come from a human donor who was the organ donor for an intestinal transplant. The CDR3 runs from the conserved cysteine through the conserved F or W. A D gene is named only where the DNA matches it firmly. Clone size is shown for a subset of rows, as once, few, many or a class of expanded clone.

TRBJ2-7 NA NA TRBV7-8 CASSLLGTQPGEQYF
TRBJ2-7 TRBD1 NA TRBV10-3 CAISEGQGYEQYF
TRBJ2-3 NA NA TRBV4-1 CASSPFRGVFTDTQYF
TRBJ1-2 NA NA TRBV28 CASSLLPGASNYGYTF
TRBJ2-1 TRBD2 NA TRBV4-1 CASSQGVAGGPFDEQFF
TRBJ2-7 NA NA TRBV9 CASSRGLNYEQYF
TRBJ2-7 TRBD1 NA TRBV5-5 CASSGGQAPYEQYF
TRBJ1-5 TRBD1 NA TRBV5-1 CASSPRPGQGNQPQHF
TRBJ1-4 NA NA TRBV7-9 CASSSTDDSYEKLFF
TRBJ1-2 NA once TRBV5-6 CASSQLGDYGYTF
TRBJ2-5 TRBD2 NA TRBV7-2 CASSVTSGSPLGETQYF
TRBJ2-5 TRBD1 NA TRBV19 CASSSWDRADNQETQYF
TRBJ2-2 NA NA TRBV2 CASRVGSNTGELFF
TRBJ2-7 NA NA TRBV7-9 CASSLVGQGYEQYF
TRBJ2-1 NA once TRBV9 CASSVGANNEQFF
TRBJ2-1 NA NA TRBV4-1 CASSLQRDNEQFF
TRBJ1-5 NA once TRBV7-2 CASSLGGDYQPQHF
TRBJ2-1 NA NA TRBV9 CASSPTSLPGGEQFF
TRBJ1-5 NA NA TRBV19 CASGTGYSNQPQHF
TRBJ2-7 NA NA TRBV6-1 CASSEWLTDSYEQYF
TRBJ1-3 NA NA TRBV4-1 CASSQGPQVRSGNTIYF
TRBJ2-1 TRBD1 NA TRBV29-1 CSVDGTGGGIVHEQFF
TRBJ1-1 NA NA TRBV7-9 CASRGRTEAFF
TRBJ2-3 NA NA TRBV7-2 CASSLTGTDTQYF
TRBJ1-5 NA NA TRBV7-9 CASSPPTGPHQPQHF
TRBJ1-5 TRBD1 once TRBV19 CASSTLRGGGMEPQHF
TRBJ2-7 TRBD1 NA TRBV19 CASSATGTGGYEQYF
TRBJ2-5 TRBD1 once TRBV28 CASSLRTGVKETQYF
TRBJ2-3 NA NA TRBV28 CASSFRDRRTDTQYF
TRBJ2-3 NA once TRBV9 CASSVGAPRVQDTQYF
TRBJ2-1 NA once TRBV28 CASSPHWGNEQFF
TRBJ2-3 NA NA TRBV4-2 CASSQVESQTQYF
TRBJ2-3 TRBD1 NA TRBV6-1 CASSSTGGAGDTQYF
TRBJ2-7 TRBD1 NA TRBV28 CASSLGQGDYEQYF
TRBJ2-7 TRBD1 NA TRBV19 CASRKRGTGDAYEQYF